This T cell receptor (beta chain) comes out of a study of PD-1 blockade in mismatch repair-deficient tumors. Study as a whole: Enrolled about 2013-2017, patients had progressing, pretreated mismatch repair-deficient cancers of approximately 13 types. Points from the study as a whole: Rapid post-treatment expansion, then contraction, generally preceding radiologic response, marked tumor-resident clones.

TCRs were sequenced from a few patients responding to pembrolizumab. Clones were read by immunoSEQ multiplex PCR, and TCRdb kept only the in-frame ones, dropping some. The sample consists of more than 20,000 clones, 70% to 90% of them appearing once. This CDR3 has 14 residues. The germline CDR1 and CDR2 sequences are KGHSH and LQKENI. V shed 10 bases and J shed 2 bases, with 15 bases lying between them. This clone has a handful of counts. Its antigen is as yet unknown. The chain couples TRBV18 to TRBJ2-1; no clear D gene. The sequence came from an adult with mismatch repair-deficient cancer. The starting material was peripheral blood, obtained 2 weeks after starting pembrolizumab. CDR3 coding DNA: TGTGCCACCCTCCCCGGTCTCGCCTACAATGAGCAGTTCTTC. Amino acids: CATLPGLAYNEQFF.